Sequencing of this TCR beta chain was carried out in a study of shared clonotypes between healthy human individuals. Overall study context: Researchers assigned three CD4 naive, three CD4 memory, two CD8 naive and one CD8 memory plate to each donor.

Overall study findings and caveats: On the whole, naive subsets had larger estimated richness than memory subsets had.

Some clones are missing from TCRdb's copy, which holds only in-frame ones; the method was immunoSEQ multiplex PCR. There are around 1.5 million clones in the sample; under 99% occur only once, and about 0.42% lies in the top ten. Adult Caucasians living in Nashville, Tennessee made up all of the donors. This clone has only one observation. Its target is not known. V was pared by 0 bases and J by 6 bases, with 13 bases of the junction left unmatched. This CDR3 spans 18 amino acids. Germline V CDR1 and CDR2: SEHNR, FQNEAQ (reference sequence). Sequenced input: naive CD4+ T cells sorted from blood. Documented subset: CD45RA+ positively selected. This sequence originates from a man aged 25-40 years in good health. The V gene is TRBV7-9, the J gene TRBJ2-2; 7 bases agree with TRBD1. The CDR3 DNA follows: TGTGCCAGCAGCTTAGCGCAGGGGGACCCCGGGTATTCCGGGGAGCTGTTTTTT. As protein: CASSLAQGDPGYSGELFF.